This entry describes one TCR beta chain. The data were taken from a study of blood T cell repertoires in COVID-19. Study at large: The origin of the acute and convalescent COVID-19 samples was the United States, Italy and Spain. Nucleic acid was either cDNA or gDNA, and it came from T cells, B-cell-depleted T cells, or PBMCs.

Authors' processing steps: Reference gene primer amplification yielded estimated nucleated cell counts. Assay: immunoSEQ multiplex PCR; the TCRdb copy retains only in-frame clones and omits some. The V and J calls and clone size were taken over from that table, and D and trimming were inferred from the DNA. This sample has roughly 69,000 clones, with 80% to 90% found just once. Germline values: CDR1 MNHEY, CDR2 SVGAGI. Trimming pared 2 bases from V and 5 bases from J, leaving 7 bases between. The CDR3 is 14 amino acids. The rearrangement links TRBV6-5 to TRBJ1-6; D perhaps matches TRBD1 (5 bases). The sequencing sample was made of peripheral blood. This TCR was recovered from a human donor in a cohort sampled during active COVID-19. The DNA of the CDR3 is TGTGCCAGCAGTTACGTGACAGATAATTCACCCCTCCACTTT. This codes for CASSYVTDNSPLHF.